Listed below are T cell receptor beta chains from one sample, sequenced in a study of shared clonotypes between healthy human individuals. TCRdb keeps only in-frame clones here, not all; method: immunoSEQ multiplex PCR. The sample holds 600,000 or so clones, more than 95% seen once. The sample comprised naive CD8+ T cells sorted from blood. These TCRs come from a man aged 25-45 years in good health. Both conserved end residues are part of each CDR3. A D gene is named only where the DNA matches it firmly. The size field is filled for only some rows; it gives once, few, many or a size class.

DNA: TGTGCCAGTAGTTGGGGTGTAGGAAACGCTGAAGCTTTCTTT; CDR3: CASSWGVGNAEAFF; V: TRBV19; J: TRBJ1-1; size: NA; D: NA
DNA: TGTGCCAGCAGTGAAGCGCAAGGACAGGTGCACTTTTTGGGTCGTCAGCCCCAGCATTTT; CDR3: CASSEAQGQVHFLGRQPQHF; V: TRBV6-1; J: TRBJ1-5; size: NA; D: TRBD1
DNA: TGTGCCAGTAGTGCCGAGGACAGGGCCCTTAACAATGAGCAGTTCTTC; CDR3: CASSAEDRALNNEQFF; V: TRBV19; J: TRBJ2-1; size: once; D: TRBD1
DNA: TGTGCCAGCGCTGCAGGGGCCTACGAGCAGTACTTC; CDR3: CASAAGAYEQYF; V: TRBV6-5; J: TRBJ2-7; size: NA; D: NA
DNA: TGTGCCAGCAGTGAAAGGACCACCGGGGAGCTGTTTTTT; CDR3: CASSERTTGELFF; V: TRBV2; J: TRBJ2-2; size: NA; D: NA
DNA: TGTGCCAGCGGACTAGCGGGAGTGAATGAGCAGTTCTTC; CDR3: CASGLAGVNEQFF; V: TRBV7-9; J: TRBJ2-1; size: NA; D: TRBD2
DNA: TGTGCCAGCACCGTGGGGGGGATGAATGGCTACACCTTC; CDR3: CASTVGGMNGYTF; V: TRBV5-4; J: TRBJ1-2; size: NA; D: NA
DNA: TGTGCCATCAGTGCTACAGGGGAAAAGGAACAGCCCCAGCATTTT; CDR3: CAISATGEKEQPQHF; V: TRBV10-3; J: TRBJ1-5; size: NA; D: TRBD1
DNA: TGCGCCAGCCGTTGGGAGTGGGGGGAAAGGGCCAACGTCCTGACTTTC; CDR3: CASRWEWGERANVLTF; V: TRBV23-1; J: TRBJ2-6; size: NA; D: NA
DNA: TGTGCCAGCATGGCCAGCTCTGGAAACACCATATATTTT; CDR3: CASMASSGNTIYF; V: TRBV2; J: TRBJ1-3; size: NA; D: NA
DNA: TGTGCCAGCAGCTCCAGGACAGGGATTGGGGCCAACGTCCTGACTTTC; CDR3: CASSSRTGIGANVLTF; V: TRBV7-6; J: TRBJ2-6; size: NA; D: TRBD1
DNA: TGTGCCAGCAGCTCTTCAACCATTATTGACAGTCCTACGGTGCAGTACTTC; CDR3: CASSSSTIIDSPTVQYF; V: TRBV7-9; J: TRBJ2-7; size: NA; D: NA
DNA: TGTGCCAGCAGCCCAGGTGGGGGCGGTTCCCCCCACGAGCAGTACTTC; CDR3: CASSPGGGGSPHEQYF; V: TRBV11-3; J: TRBJ2-7; size: NA; D: NA
DNA: TGTGCCAGCAGCTCCCTATCCGGGACAGTACTCTACGAGCAGTACTTC; CDR3: CASSSLSGTVLYEQYF; V: TRBV7-9; J: TRBJ2-7; size: NA; D: TRBD1
DNA: TGTGCCAGCAGTTTACTGACTGGGAAAGAGCAGTTCTTC; CDR3: CASSLLTGKEQFF; V: TRBV28; J: TRBJ2-1; size: NA; D: NA
DNA: TGTGCCAGTAGAGAACTTAGCTCCTACGAGCAGTACTTC; CDR3: CASRELSSYEQYF; V: TRBV19; J: TRBJ2-7; size: NA; D: NA
DNA: TGTGCCAGCAGTCACAGGGCGAGCTCCTACAATGAGCAGTTCTTC; CDR3: CASSHRASSYNEQFF; V: TRBV6-6; J: TRBJ2-1; size: once; D: NA
DNA: TGTGCCAGCAGCCAACGGGACGTCAAGGGCCCCTACAATGAGCAGTTCTTC; CDR3: CASSQRDVKGPYNEQFF; V: TRBV7-2; J: TRBJ2-1; size: NA; D: NA
DNA: TGTGCCAGCAGCTACCACATCGGGACTAGCGGGAGAGGTGAGCAGTTCTTC; CDR3: CASSYHIGTSGRGEQFF; V: TRBV7-6; J: TRBJ2-1; size: NA; D: TRBD2
DNA: TGCAGCGTGTCAGCGGGAGACTACAATGAGCAGTTCTTC; CDR3: CSVSAGDYNEQFF; V: TRBV29-1; J: TRBJ2-1; size: NA; D: TRBD2
DNA: TGTGCCAGCAGCTTAGTTATAGCGGGAGGGATGAGCTCCTACAATGAGCAGTTCTTC; CDR3: CASSLVIAGGMSSYNEQFF; V: TRBV11-2; J: TRBJ2-1; size: NA; D: TRBD2
DNA: TGCGCCAGCAGCGTGAGACAGGGAAACAATGAGCAGTTCTTC; CDR3: CASSVRQGNNEQFF; V: TRBV5-1; J: TRBJ2-1; size: NA; D: TRBD1
DNA: TGTGCCAGCAGAGACAGGCCACCCTACGAGCAGTACTTC; CDR3: CASRDRPPYEQYF; V: TRBV2; J: TRBJ2-7; size: NA; D: NA
DNA: TGTGCCAGCAGAGCCGGGACAGGGTTTAACTATGGCTACACCTTC; CDR3: CASRAGTGFNYGYTF; V: TRBV2; J: TRBJ1-2; size: NA; D: TRBD1
DNA: TGTGCCAGCAGCTTTGATCTGGAGGCGGCCGGGGAGCTGTTTTTT; CDR3: CASSFDLEAAGELFF; V: TRBV5-6; J: TRBJ2-2; size: NA; D: NA
DNA: TGTGCCAGCAGCATAGGACAGGGTGTGCAGTACTTC; CDR3: CASSIGQGVQYF; V: TRBV5-4; J: TRBJ2-7; size: NA; D: TRBD1
DNA: TGTGCCAGCAGCGTAGCTACTGGGGGCGGGGAGACCCAGTACTTC; CDR3: CASSVATGGGETQYF; V: TRBV9; J: TRBJ2-5; size: NA; D: NA
DNA: TGTGCCAGCAGTCCCTTCGGCGGGGAGCTGTTTTTT; CDR3: CASSPFGGELFF; V: TRBV27; J: TRBJ2-2; size: NA; D: NA
DNA: TGTGCCAGCAGCGTAGATGGATACGAGCAGTACTTC; CDR3: CASSVDGYEQYF; V: TRBV9; J: TRBJ2-7; size: NA; D: NA
DNA: TGTGCCAGCAGTTACGTTGAGGGGTTTGAAGCTTTCTTT; CDR3: CASSYVEGFEAFF; V: TRBV6-6; J: TRBJ1-1; size: NA; D: NA
DNA: TGTGCCAGCAGCGGGGGTGGCATCGCTAACTATGGCTACACCTTC; CDR3: CASSGGGIANYGYTF; V: TRBV5-5; J: TRBJ1-2; size: NA; D: NA
DNA: TGTGCCAGCAGCGGGACACCGCGAGGGGACCAGTACTTC; CDR3: CASSGTPRGDQYF; V: TRBV7-9; J: TRBJ2-5; size: NA; D: NA
DNA: TGTGCCAGCAGTGAAGGGGCACCGAGCTCCTACGAGCAGTACTTC; CDR3: CASSEGAPSSYEQYF; V: TRBV6-1; J: TRBJ2-7; size: NA; D: NA
DNA: TGTGCCAGCAGTAAATCGGTGATTTCCCGCAACACCGGGGAGCTGTTTTTT; CDR3: CASSKSVISRNTGELFF; V: TRBV11-2; J: TRBJ2-2; size: NA; D: NA
DNA: TGTGCCATCAGTGAATCCTCCGGGACAGACTCTAGCACAGATACGCAGTATTTT; CDR3: CAISESSGTDSSTDTQYF; V: TRBV10-3; J: TRBJ2-3; size: NA; D: TRBD1
DNA: TGTGCCAGCAGCCCAGGGGACTTTGCCTCCTACGAGCAGTACTTC; CDR3: CASSPGDFASYEQYF; V: TRBV9; J: TRBJ2-7; size: NA; D: NA
DNA: TGTGCCAGCAGCCAAATTGGGACAGGGGACTACGAGCAGTACTTC; CDR3: CASSQIGTGDYEQYF; V: TRBV27; J: TRBJ2-7; size: NA; D: TRBD1
DNA: TGTGCCAGCAGCCCTTGGGAGAATAGGGACACAGATACGCAGTATTTT; CDR3: CASSPWENRDTDTQYF; V: TRBV7-6; J: TRBJ2-3; size: NA; D: NA
DNA: TGTGCCAGTAGTATTGGGCTCGGGCCCTACGAGCAGTACTTC; CDR3: CASSIGLGPYEQYF; V: TRBV19; J: TRBJ2-7; size: NA; D: NA
DNA: TGTGCCAGCAGCCTCGGACTAGCAGGCGATGAGCAGTTCTTC; CDR3: CASSLGLAGDEQFF; V: TRBV27; J: TRBJ2-1; size: NA; D: TRBD2
DNA: TGTGCCAGCAGTTTAGGTACGTCTCAGCCCCAGCATTTT; CDR3: CASSLGTSQPQHF; V: TRBV27; J: TRBJ1-5; size: NA; D: NA
DNA: TGTGCCAGCAGCCGCGGTCGGGGGAGCTACGAGCAGTACTTC; CDR3: CASSRGRGSYEQYF; V: TRBV13; J: TRBJ2-7; size: once; D: NA
DNA: TGTGCCACCAGCAGAGATCTGAGGGCTAATGAAAAACTGTTTTTT; CDR3: CATSRDLRANEKLFF; V: TRBV15; J: TRBJ1-4; size: NA; D: NA
DNA: TGTGCCAGCAGCTTTGACATGGGCAATCAGCCCCAGCATTTT; CDR3: CASSFDMGNQPQHF; V: TRBV5-5; J: TRBJ1-5; size: NA; D: NA
DNA: TGTGCCAGCAGCTTAGAGCTAGCGGGGGAAAATGAGCAGTTCTTC; CDR3: CASSLELAGENEQFF; V: TRBV11-3; J: TRBJ2-1; size: once; D: TRBD2